One and the same sample provided the 3 T cell receptor beta chains below, sequenced in a study of blood T cell repertoires in COVID-19 (dated by TCRdb to the early 2020s). The library was prepared using the immunoSEQ multiplex PCR assay. TCRdb holds this immuneACCESS table with in-frame rearrangements only. Some clones are missing; in checked studies, unresolved V genes explain under half, and the rest has no known cause. The sample table records about 47,000 clones; roughly 89% of these occur just once. The top ten clonotypes cover approximately 10% of the sample. Source material: peripheral blood. The source is an elderly man with active or convalescent COVID-19.

V gene TRBV18 combines with J gene TRBJ2-5; no definite D call. Germline V gives CDR1 KGHSH, CDR2 LQKENI. CDR3 length: 14 amino acids. Trimming cost V 0 bases and J 2 bases, with 7 bases left between them. CDR3 DNA: TGTGCCAGCTCACCACCGCCGGGTCAAGAGACCCAGTACTTC. This codes for CASSPPPGQETQYF.

In this sample, this clone turned up once. This chain uses TRBV19 with TRBJ2-3; TRBD2 is a possible D gene (5 bases). This CDR3 comprises 16 residues. Germline V lookup: CDR1 LNHDA, CDR2 SQIVND (reference sequence). V shed 5 bases and J shed 2 bases, with 17 bases lying between them. The CDR3, as DNA: TGTGCCAGTAGTTTTACCGGAGGAGAGGCCACAGATACGCAGTATTTT. The encoded protein is CASSFTGGEATDTQYF.

The V gene is TRBV28, the J gene TRBJ1-6; D is perhaps TRBD1 (6 bases). Germline CDR1 is MDHEN and CDR2 is SYDVKM. CDR3 length: 16 amino acids. V lost 6 bases and J lost 5, with 17 bases in between. The CDR3 is CASSHRGAINNSPLHF. CDR3 sequence (DNA): TGTGCCAGCAGCCATCGGGGGGCAATTAATAATTCACCCCTCCACTTT.